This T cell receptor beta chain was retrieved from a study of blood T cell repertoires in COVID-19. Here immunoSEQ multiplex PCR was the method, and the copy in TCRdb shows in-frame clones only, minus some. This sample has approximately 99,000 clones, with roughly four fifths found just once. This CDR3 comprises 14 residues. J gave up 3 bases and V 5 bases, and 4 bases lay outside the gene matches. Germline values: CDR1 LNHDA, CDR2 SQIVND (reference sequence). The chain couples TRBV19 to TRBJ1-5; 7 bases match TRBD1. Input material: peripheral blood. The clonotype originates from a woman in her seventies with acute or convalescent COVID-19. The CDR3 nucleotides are TGTGCCAGTAGTTTGACAGGGAACAATCAGCCCCAGCATTTT. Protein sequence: CASSLTGNNQPQHF.